Each of the 30 T cell receptor beta chains below was sequenced from the same sample in a study of cytomegalovirus exposure and HLA in healthy donors. The PCR was carried out with 60 Vbeta primers and 13 Jbeta primers. TCRdb's copy holds only in-frame clones and misses some; the assay was immunoSEQ multiplex PCR. The sample contains approximately 140,000 clones, about four fifths of which appear only once. The sequenced sample consisted of PBMCs. The source is a woman in her thirties or forties in good health and CMV-seropositive.

V and J are TRBV6-4 and TRBJ2-3; 10 bases match TRBD2. The CDR3 sequence is 16 residues long. Germline V gene lookup returns CDR1 MRHNA and CDR2 SNTAGT. The V and J ends lost 3 bases and 3 bases, in that order; junction bases with no gene match: 6. The CDR3 loop reads CASSDGLAGETDTQYF. The CDR3, as DNA: TGTGCCAGCAGTGATGGGCTAGCGGGAGAAACAGATACGCAGTATTTT.

This chain connects TRBV4-1 to TRBJ1-2; the D gene is possibly TRBD1 (6 bases). The V and J ends lost 3 bases and 4 bases respectively, with 18 bases between them. This CDR3 comprises 16 residues. Germline CDR1 and CDR2: MGHRA and YSYEKL. CDR3 residues: CASSQTGTQGIYGYTF. The CDR3 DNA reads TGCGCCAGCAGCCAGACCGGGACACAGGGTATCTATGGCTACACCTTC.

J is TRBJ2-7 and V is TRBV10-2, with 7 bases matching TRBD1. The length of the CDR3 is 14 residues. CDR1 and CDR2 (germline): WSHSY, SAAADI. The junction had 12 bases not matched to a gene; V was cut back by 7 bases and J by 6 bases. The CDR3 here is CASTVSQGVFEQYF. CDR3 bases: TGCGCCAGCACCGTCTCTCAGGGGGTGTTCGAGCAGTACTTC.

The V and J genes are TRBV7-9 and TRBJ1-1; D is ambiguous. CDR3 length: 13 amino acids. CDR1 and CDR2 (germline): SEHNR, FQNEAQ (reference sequence). V lost 5 bases to trimming and J lost 3 bases, with 10 bases between them. The CDR3 loop is CASSPRGDTEAFF. CDR3 sequence (DNA): TGTGCCAGCAGCCCTCGCGGGGACACTGAAGCTTTCTTT.

This clone showed up just once. Written as DNA, the CDR3 is TGTGCCAGCAGCCAAGTTGGCTCCAGGAACATGAACACTGAAGCTTTCTTT. Protein: CASSQVGSRNMNTEAFF. The chain employs TRBV4-2 and TRBJ1-1, with D unresolved. Between the trimmed V and J ends, which lost 1 base and 0 bases, there was a span of 15 bases. Per the germline V gene, CDR1 is LGHNA and CDR2 is YNFKEQ. The CDR3 sequence is 17 residues long.

This chain links TRBV29-1 with TRBJ2-2; D possibly corresponds to TRBD1 (6 bases). CDR3 length: 14 residues. CDR1 and CDR2 from the germline V gene are SQVTM and ANQGSEA. V lost 2 bases and J 8 bases, leaving 15 bases between the germline ends. CDR3 DNA sequence: TGCAGCGTTGAACTTGGCAGGGGTTATGGGGAGCTGTTTTTT. It translates to CSVELGRGYGELFF.

This rearrangement joins TRBV11-2 to TRBJ2-3, with 8 bases aligning to TRBD1. V lost 1 base, J lost 4 bases, and 4 bases stayed unmatched. Germline CDR1 and CDR2: SGHAT and FQNNGV. CDR3 size: 15 residues. The CDR3 coding sequence is TGTGCCAGCAGCTTAGGGGCAGGGGGCCCAGATACGCAGTATTTT. This translates into CASSLGAGGPDTQYF. The whole variable domain, remainder taken from reference TRBV11-2 and TRBJ2-3, is EAGVAQSPRYKIIEKRQSVAFWCNPISGHATLYWYQQILGQGPKLLIQFQNNGVVDDSQLPKDRFSAERLKGVDSTLKIQPAKLEDSAVYLCASSLGAGGPDTQYFGPGTRLTVL.

This sequence joins TRBV11-3 and TRBJ1-4; TRBD1 is a possible D gene (5 bases). Trimming took off 4 bases at V and 7 bases at J, with 10 bases between the two ends. This CDR3 contains 13 residues. Germline-derived CDR1 and CDR2 are SGHNT and YENEEA. The CDR3 bases are TGTGCCAGCAGCTCGGGGGGAGGTGAAAAACTGTTTTTT. Residues: CASSSGGGEKLFF. Combining the CDR3 with reference TRBV11-3 and TRBJ1-4 gives the whole variable domain EAGVVQSPRYKIIEKKQPVAFWCNPISGHNTLYWYLQNLGQGPELLIRYENEEAVDDSQLPKDRFSAERLKGVDSTLKIQPAELGDSAVYLCASSSGGGEKLFFGSGTQLSVL.

The V gene is TRBV19, the J gene TRBJ2-1, with TRBD2 matching 7 bases. Trimming at V came to 3 bases and at J to 9 bases, leaving 5 bases not matched to a gene. Germline assignment: CDR1 LNHDA and CDR2 SQIVND (reference sequence). The CDR3 runs 13 residues. The CDR3 DNA follows: TGTGCCAGTAGTATGTCCGGGGGGAGTGAGCAGTTCTTC. It specifies CASSMSGGSEQFF.

The V gene is TRBV28, the J gene TRBJ1-5; TRBD1 matches at 8 bases. This CDR3 is built from 12 residues. CDR1 MDHEN and CDR2 SYDVKM come from the germline V gene. J lost 11 bases, V lost 10 bases, and 10 bases had no gene match. CDR3 sequence reads: CATRQGSTAQHF. CDR3 sequence (DNA): TGTGCCACTAGACAGGGGTCAACAGCCCAGCATTTT.

The V and J genes are TRBV16 and TRBJ1-1; TRBD1 matches 7 bases. The CDR3 has 15 residues. Per the germline V gene, CDR1 is KGHSY and CDR2 is FQNENV. The V gene end was trimmed by 4 bases and the J gene end by 7 bases; junction bases not matched to a gene: 12. The CDR3 loop reads CASSLPEGARGEAFF. Written as DNA, the CDR3 is TGTGCCAGCAGCCTCCCCGAGGGGGCGCGAGGTGAAGCTTTCTTT.

The chain is built from TRBV5-1 and TRBJ2-1, with 14 bases identical to TRBD2. Unmatched junction bases numbered 9, after V lost 1 base and J lost 0 bases. The germline gives CDR1 SGHRS, CDR2 YFSETQ. The CDR3 covers 20 residues. The CDR3 DNA reads TGCGCCAGCAGCTTGACCGCAGGACTAGCGGGAGGTAGCTCCTACAATGAGCAGTTCTTC. Its translation is CASSLTAGLAGGSSYNEQFF.

This clone was seen once. The chain employs TRBV9 and TRBJ2-2; D is possibly TRBD1 (5 bases). Trimming removed 3 bases at V and 5 bases at J, with 20 bases between. Germline V CDR1 and CDR2: SGDLS, YYNGEE. CDR3 length equals 17 residues. The CDR3 is CASSAQTSRGRTGELFF. The CDR3 nucleotides are TGTGCCAGCAGCGCCCAGACCAGTAGGGGTCGAACCGGGGAGCTGTTTTTT.

The chain carries TRBV5-1 and TRBJ2-7; D not resolved. V lost 3 bases and J 3 bases, leaving 10 bases between the germline ends. The CDR3 consists of 13 residues. The germline V gene encodes CDR1 SGHRS and CDR2 YFSETQ. CDR3 protein: CASSSTTDYEQYF. The DNA of the CDR3 is TGCGCCAGCAGCTCTACTACCGACTACGAGCAGTACTTC.

The gene calls are TRBV5-1 and TRBJ2-1; a possible D gene is TRBD1 (5 bases). There are 18 residues in the CDR3. Germline lookup yields CDR1 SGHRS and CDR2 YFSETQ. V was shortened by 3 bases and J by 0 bases, with 19 bases between the two germline ends. The CDR3 DNA follows: TGCGCCAGCAGCTACAGGATCGCAGGGTCTCTCTCCTACAATGAGCAGTTCTTC. It translates to CASSYRIAGSLSYNEQFF.

In DNA, the CDR3 is TGTGCCAGTAGTATTAAAGCGGGAGTAATCGGGGAGCTGTTTTTT. Its protein product is CASSIKAGVIGELFF. This chain links TRBV19 with TRBJ2-2; 8 bases align to TRBD2. CDR3 length: 15 amino acids. The germline V gene encodes CDR1 LNHDA and CDR2 SQIVND (reference sequence). V lost 3 bases to trimming and J lost 7 bases; unmatched junction nucleotides: 7. The variable domain in full, completed from reference TRBV19 and TRBJ2-2, reads DGGITQSPKYLFRKEGQNVTLSCEQNLNHDAMYWYRQDPGQGLRLIYYSQIVNDFQKGDIAEGYSVSREKKESFPLTVTSAQKNPTAFYLCASSIKAGVIGELFFGEGSRLTVL.

The chain combines TRBV2 with TRBJ1-5; D remains unclear. The CDR3 totals 13 residues. V gave up 7 bases and J gave up 0 bases, with 7 bases separating them. From germline, CDR1 is SNHLY and CDR2 FYNNEI. CDR3 sequence (DNA): TGTGCCAGCACTACTATTAGCAATCAGCCCCAGCATTTT. As protein: CASTTISNQPQHF.

The rearrangement joins TRBV5-6 to TRBJ2-7, with D hard to call. The CDR3 length is 14 residues. Germline CDR1 is SGHDT and CDR2 is YYEEEE. The germline V and J ends were trimmed by 5 bases and 2 bases, with 14 bases remaining between them. The CDR3 coding sequence is TGTGCCAGCAGGCGCTATGGGCTCCCCTACGAGCAGTACTTC. Its protein is CASRRYGLPYEQYF.

Concerning this clone itself: A read error may produce the germline difference seen at one junction end. The V gene is TRBV4-2, the J gene TRBJ1-3; D is perhaps TRBD1 (5 bases). Per germline, CDR1 LGHNA and CDR2 YNFKEQ. The CDR3 is 17 amino acids. The CDR3 region has the DNA TGTGCCAGCAGCCAAGATAGGGGAGGAAGACCTGGAAACACTATATATTTT. Protein product: CASSQDRGGRPGNTIYF.

The chain combines TRBV7-2 with TRBJ2-3, with D possibly matching TRBD2 (6 bases). From germline, CDR1 is SGHTA and CDR2 FQGNSA. Trimming shortened V by 3 bases and J by 2 bases, and 12 bases separated the two germline ends. This CDR3 has 15 amino acids. The CDR3 sequence is CASSLGRGATDTQYF. CDR3 nucleotide sequence: TGTGCCAGCAGCTTGGGGCGGGGCGCCACAGATACGCAGTATTTT.

The rearrangement links TRBV7-3 to TRBJ2-3, with 11 bases matching TRBD2. This CDR3 region has 15 residues. Looked up from germline, CDR1 is SGHTA and CDR2 is FQGTGA. V trimming: 5 bases; J trimming: 6 bases; junction bases outside the gene matches: 7. The CDR3 region is CASSLTSGNPDTQYF. DNA of the CDR3: TGTGCCAGCAGCCTGACTAGCGGGAACCCGGATACGCAGTATTTT.

This chain uses TRBV6-5 with TRBJ2-5; D possibly corresponds to TRBD2 (6 bases). V lost 6 bases and J lost 4, with 18 bases in between. This CDR3 region has 15 residues. Germline assignment: CDR1 MNHEY and CDR2 SVGAGI. The CDR3 sequence is CASRRASVGGETQYF. In nucleotides, the CDR3 is TGTGCCAGCAGAAGGGCTAGCGTCGGGGGAGAGACCCAGTACTTC.

The V and J genes are TRBV5-1 and TRBJ1-2; D is perhaps TRBD1 (5 bases). The CDR3 runs to 12 residues. CDR1 and CDR2 (germline): SGHRS, YFSETQ. The CDR3 sequence is CVISSGTDGYTF. CDR3 in DNA: TGCGTCATCTCTAGCGGGACGGATGGCTACACCTTC.

The rearrangement links TRBV7-2 to TRBJ2-7, with 7 nucleotides matching TRBD1. Germline V CDR1 and CDR2: SGHTA, FQGNSA. The CDR3 consists of 14 residues. Trimming cost V 5 bases and J 0 bases; bases outside gene matches: 4. The CDR3 region is CASSEGTVSYEQYF. In nucleotides, the CDR3 is TGTGCCAGCAGCGAAGGGACAGTCTCCTACGAGCAGTACTTC.

The table lists this clone with a few counts. The V call is TRBV28, the J call TRBJ1-2; TRBD1 matches at 7 bases. Germline CDR1 is MDHEN and CDR2 is SYDVKM. The V segment lost 6 bases and the J segment 5 bases; nucleotides outside the gene matches: 12. The CDR3 length is 15 residues. CDR3 coding DNA: TGTGCCAGCAGGAACAGGGGCTCCTTGGAATATGGCTACACCTTC. Protein product: CASRNRGSLEYGYTF.

This chain joins TRBV11-2 and TRBJ2-3, with a possible D match to TRBD2 (6 bases). From germline, CDR1 is SGHAT and CDR2 FQNNGV. The CDR3 sequence is 17 residues long. Deletions cut 5 bases from V and 4 bases from J, with 22 bases between. For the CDR3, the DNA is TGTGCCAGCAGCCGCGGACTAATCTTTCTAGGACCAGATACGCAGTATTTT. Encoded protein: CASSRGLIFLGPDTQYF. Drawing the rest from reference TRBV11-2 and TRBJ2-3, the complete variable domain is EAGVAQSPRYKIIEKRQSVAFWCNPISGHATLYWYQQILGQGPKLLIQFQNNGVVDDSQLPKDRFSAERLKGVDSTLKIQPAKLEDSAVYLCASSRGLIFLGPDTQYFGPGTRLTVL.

This chain connects TRBV5-8 to TRBJ2-2; perhaps TRBD2 as D (6 bases). This CDR3 contains 16 residues. V lost 4 bases and J lost 4, with 17 bases in between. In germline, CDR1 is SGHTS, CDR2 YDEGEE. CDR3 DNA sequence: TGTGCCAGCAGCACCCGGCTGGCGGGAACCACCGGGGAGCTGTTTTTT. It is translated as CASSTRLAGTTGELFF.

J is TRBJ2-5 and V is TRBV14, with D uncertain. Trimming shortened V by 4 bases and J by 5 bases, and 11 bases separated the two germline ends. The CDR3 runs to 13 residues. CDR1 and CDR2 (germline): SGHDN, FVKESK. The CDR3: CASSPRVRETQYF. CDR3 nucleotide sequence: TGTGCCAGCAGCCCTCGGGTGCGGGAGACCCAGTACTTC.

The rearrangement uses TRBV29-1 and TRBJ2-7, with 12 bases identical to TRBD2. J lost 8 bases, V lost 4 bases, and 12 bases had no gene match. Germline V CDR1 and CDR2: SQVTM, ANQGSEA. CDR3 size: 15 residues. The CDR3 nucleotides read TGCAGCGTTGGATATGCCGGGACTAGCGGGTTCAAGCAGTACTTC. It is translated as CSVGYAGTSGFKQYF.

This CDR3 is CASSFGGSSVYEQYF. Here the CDR3 DNA reads TGTGCCAGCAGCTTTGGCGGGAGTTCTGTATACGAGCAGTACTTC. The chain is built from TRBV7-9 and TRBJ2-7, with TRBD2 matching over 7 bases. The germline gives CDR1 SEHNR, CDR2 FQNEAQ (reference sequence). Trimming cost V 3 bases and J 4 bases; bases outside gene matches: 9. This CDR3 is 15 amino acids long. The whole variable domain, remainder taken from reference TRBV7-9 and TRBJ2-7, is DTGVSQNPRHKITKRGQNVTFRCDPISEHNRLYWYRQTLGQGPEFLTYFQNEAQLEKSRLLSDRFSAERPKGSFSTLEIQRTEQGDSAMYLCASSFGGSSVYEQYFGPGTRLTVT.